A single sample gave rise to the 24 T cell receptor beta chains below, sequenced in a study of PD-1 blockade in classical Hodgkin lymphoma. Brentuximab vedotin exposure varied, and every patient relapsed after autologous stem cell transplantation. TCRdb's table, derived via immunoSEQ multiplex PCR, lists solely in-frame clones and lacks some. The data hold more than 140,000 clones, with under 85% observed a single time. The sequenced sample was peripheral blood mononuclear cells (PBMCs), obtained before the second cycle of nivolumab. Receptor source: a human donor with classical Hodgkin lymphoma.

The chain couples TRBV5-4 to TRBJ1-2; the match to TRBD1 covers 10 bases. Germline values: CDR1 SGHNT, CDR2 YYREEE (reference sequence). After removal of 2 bases from V and 4 bases from J, the junction contained 5 bases not matched to a gene. This CDR3 is built from 15 residues. CDR3 sequence reads: CASSLGTGDFYGYTF. The CDR3 nucleotides are TGTGCCAGCAGCTTAGGGACAGGGGATTTCTATGGCTACACCTTC.

This sequence joins TRBV15 and TRBJ2-5, with TRBD1 matching 8 bases. Germline V gene lookup returns CDR1 LNHNV and CDR2 YYDKDF (reference sequence). The CDR3 loop spans 15 amino acids. J lost 5 bases, V lost 0 bases, and 5 bases had no gene match. The CDR3 nucleotides read TGTGCCACCAGCAGAGATGCAGGGGGCAGGGAGACCCAGTACTTC. The encoded protein is CATSRDAGGRETQYF.

This clone appeared a few times. The CDR3 spells CASSPTTGSSTDTQYF. For the CDR3, the DNA is TGTGCCAGCTCACCAACGACAGGTTCTAGCACAGATACGCAGTATTTT. The rearrangement joins TRBV18 to TRBJ2-3, with D possibly matching TRBD1 (6 bases). From germline, CDR1 is KGHSH and CDR2 LQKENI. The CDR3 is made up of 16 amino acids. Trimming removed 2 bases at V and 0 bases at J, with 12 bases between.

The rearrangement uses TRBV28 and TRBJ1-2; D not resolved. The germline gives CDR1 MDHEN, CDR2 SYDVKM. Trimming shortened V by 8 bases and J by 2 bases, and 15 bases separated the two germline ends. The CDR3 spans 14 residues. The CDR3 nucleotides read TGTGCCAGCCGACCTTCCGGGAGCAACTATGGCTACACCTTC. Translated: CASRPSGSNYGYTF.

The chain couples TRBV9 to TRBJ2-3; no firm D call. Per germline, CDR1 SGDLS and CDR2 YYNGEE. The V and J ends lost 4 bases and 4 bases respectively, with 4 bases between them. This CDR3 has 11 residues. CDR3 residues: CASSLSDTQYF. Written as DNA, the CDR3 is TGTGCCAGCAGCTTATCAGATACGCAGTATTTT.

J is TRBJ2-5 and V is TRBV14; D tentatively reads TRBD1 or TRBD2 (5 bases each). The CDR3 runs 11 residues. The germline V gene encodes CDR1 SGHDN and CDR2 FVKESK. V lost 6 bases to trimming and J lost 5 bases, with 7 bases between them. The CDR3 DNA reads TGTGCCAGCAGTGAGGGGGAGACCCAGTACTTC. This encodes CASSEGETQYF.

The chain recombines TRBV18 with TRBJ1-1; no firm D call. The V end lost 0 bases, the J end lost 11 bases, and 13 bases lay between the germline ends. Germline CDR1 and CDR2: KGHSH and LQKENI. The CDR3 runs 13 residues. CDR3 coding DNA: TGTGCCAGCTCACCACCGGTGGCCAAAGGGGCTTTCTTT. Translation: CASSPPVAKGAFF.

V is TRBV2 and J is TRBJ1-6; D is perhaps TRBD1 (5 bases). The CDR3 contains 14 residues. Germline loops: CDR1 SNHLY, CDR2 FYNNEI. V was pared by 7 bases and J by 6 bases, with 13 bases between. CDR3 DNA sequence: TGTGCCAGCAAAGTCGGACACCTTAATTCACCCCTCCACTTT. Translating gives CASKVGHLNSPLHF.

V gene TRBV6-1 combines with J gene TRBJ2-1; D unresolved. The CDR3 is 12 residues long. Trimming pared 5 bases from V and 8 bases from J, leaving 10 bases between. Per the germline V gene, CDR1 is MNHNS and CDR2 is SASEGT. The DNA for the CDR3 is TGTGCCAGCAGTCTAGAGTATCATGAGCAGTTCTTC. Protein sequence: CASSLEYHEQFF.

The J gene is TRBJ2-7, the V gene TRBV7-6; 8 nucleotides match TRBD2. Germline trimming cut 5 bases from V and 3 bases from J; bases unmatched to any gene: 6. The germline V gene has CDR1 SGHVS and CDR2 FNYEAQ. The CDR3 is 14 residues long. The CDR3 DNA reads as TGTGCCAGCAGCCCCCGGGAGGGAGGCTACGAGCAGTACTTC. Protein sequence: CASSPREGGYEQYF.

This chain connects TRBV5-1 to TRBJ2-1; D uncertain. The ends were cut back, 0 bases at V and 1 base at J, with 17 bases in the middle. Germline V gene data show CDR1 as SGHRS and CDR2 as YFSETQ. CDR3 size: 18 residues. The CDR3 is CASSLDSWAGPSYNEQFF. In nucleotides, the CDR3 is TGCGCCAGCAGCTTGGATTCTTGGGCAGGCCCGTCCTACAATGAGCAGTTCTTC. Full variable domain (rest looked up from reference TRBV5-1 and TRBJ2-1): KAGVTQTPRYLIKTRGQQVTLSCSPISGHRSVSWYQQTPGQGLQFLFEYFSETQRNKGNFPGRFSGRQFSNSRSEMNVSTLELGDSALYLCASSLDSWAGPSYNEQFFGPGTRLTVL.

This clone occurred a few times. The gene calls are TRBV2 and TRBJ1-4; D is unresolved. Deletions cut 4 bases from V and 8 bases from J, with 20 bases between. The CDR3 runs to 16 residues. The germline CDR1 and CDR2 sequences are SNHLY and FYNNEI. CDR3 coding DNA: TGTGCCAGCAGTGGTAAGGCACGGGTCGTCGAGGAAAAACTGTTTTTT. It translates to CASSGKARVVEEKLFF.

This clone was detected once. The rearrangement uses TRBV28 and TRBJ2-1; D not certain. The CDR3 length is 15 residues. The germline gives CDR1 MDHEN, CDR2 SYDVKM. The germline V and J ends were trimmed by 3 bases and 5 bases, with 14 bases remaining between them. CDR3 DNA sequence: TGTGCCAGCAGTTTTAGTGGAGTAGCAGACAATGAGCAGTTCTTC. Translating it yields CASSFSGVADNEQFF.

The rearrangement links TRBV25-1 to TRBJ1-2; 7 bases align to TRBD1. The germline V gene encodes CDR1 MGHDK and CDR2 SYGVNS. The V segment lost 4 bases and the J segment 3 bases; nucleotides outside the gene matches: 2. The CDR3 has 13 residues. This CDR3 is CASSADRDYGYTF. In DNA form, the CDR3 reads TGTGCCAGCAGTGCCGACAGGGACTATGGCTACACCTTC.

Points on this clone: This clone may be a read error of a much larger clone one base away. This rearrangement joins TRBV2 to TRBJ2-7, with TRBD2 as a possible D gene (7 bases). Trimming pared 7 bases from V and 3 bases from J, leaving 19 bases between. The CDR3 is 15 residues long. Looked up from germline, CDR1 is SNHLY and CDR2 is FYNNEI. The CDR3 bases are TGTGCCAGCACTCCCTCCGGCGGGGGCTTCTACGAGCAGTACTTC. Amino acids: CASTPSGGGFYEQYF.

V is TRBV11-3 and J is TRBJ2-1; 8 nucleotides agree with TRBD1. The CDR3 is made up of 12 amino acids. CDR1 SGHNT and CDR2 YENEEA come from the germline V gene. J lost 12 bases, V lost 5 bases, and 6 bases had no gene match. The CDR3 here is CASSERQGTQFF. The CDR3 bases are TGTGCCAGCAGCGAAAGACAGGGGACGCAGTTCTTC. Full variable domain (remainder filled in from reference TRBV11-3 and TRBJ2-1): EAGVVQSPRYKIIEKKQPVAFWCNPISGHNTLYWYLQNLGQGPELLIRYENEEAVDDSQLPKDRFSAERLKGVDSTLKIQPAELGDSAVYLCASSERQGTQFFGPGTRLTVL.

This clone occurred once. The chain combines TRBV19 with TRBJ2-1, with TRBD1 identical over 8 bases. V shed 5 bases and J 7 bases; nucleotides not matched to a gene: 7. The CDR3 totals 14 residues. The germline V gene encodes CDR1 LNHDA and CDR2 SQIVND (reference sequence). The DNA for the CDR3 is TGTGCCAGTAGTCTCCAGACAGGGGTAAATGAGCAGTTCTTC. Protein sequence: CASSLQTGVNEQFF.

The chain carries TRBV18 and TRBJ2-2; TRBD1 matches 8 bases. Germline V CDR1 and CDR2: KGHSH, LQKENI. V shed 0 bases, J shed 3 bases, and the junction held 0 bases outside the gene matches. This CDR3 has 15 amino acids. The CDR3 DNA follows: TGTGCCAGCTCACCACCGACAGGGGACACCGGGGAGCTGTTTTTT. Translating it yields CASSPPTGDTGELFF.

V gene TRBV7-3 combines with J gene TRBJ2-7, with D possibly TRBD1 on 6 matching bases. The CDR3 runs 13 residues. The germline gives CDR1 SGHTA, CDR2 FQGTGA. Trimming removed 4 bases at V and 3 bases at J, with 10 bases between. CDR3 nucleotides: TGTGCCAGCAGCTGGGAGACAGGCTACGAGCAGTACTTC. This translates into CASSWETGYEQYF.

The gene calls are TRBV7-2 and TRBJ2-1; TRBD2 aligns across 10 bases. The J segment lost 7 bases and the V segment lost 4 bases, leaving 10 bases of the junction unmatched. This CDR3 has 16 amino acids. Germline loops: CDR1 SGHTA, CDR2 FQGNSA. The CDR3 DNA reads as TGTGCCAGCAGCTCCATGACTAGCGGGCGCCCTAATGAGCAGTTCTTC. The encoded protein is CASSSMTSGRPNEQFF.

The gene calls are TRBV20-1 and TRBJ1-2; no reliable D call. Germline CDR1 is DFQATT and CDR2 is SNEGSKA (reference sequence). The CDR3 runs to 11 residues. Trimming removed 4 bases from V and 7 bases from J, with 10 bases in between. Here the CDR3 reads CSATYPGGYTF. CDR3 bases: TGCAGTGCTACTTACCCGGGTGGCTACACCTTC.

The chain has TRBV7-2 and TRBJ1-2, with D tentatively TRBD1 (5 bases). CDR3 length: 12 residues. The germline V gene encodes CDR1 SGHTA and CDR2 FQGNSA. V dropped 6 bases and J dropped 7 bases, with 12 bases sitting between them. The CDR3 bases are TGTGCCAGCAGTTTTGACAGAGGTGGCTACACCTTC. Its protein is CASSFDRGGYTF.

The chain carries TRBV28 and TRBJ1-1; the D gene is possibly TRBD1 (6 bases). The CDR3 totals 15 residues. Trimming took 6 bases from V and 0 from J, leaving 14 bases between them. Germline-derived CDR1 and CDR2 are MDHEN and SYDVKM. Here the CDR3 DNA reads TGTGCCAGCAGCCCCAGCGACAGGTTGAACACTGAAGCTTTCTTT. It is translated as CASSPSDRLNTEAFF.

This chain uses TRBV5-1 with TRBJ2-7; TRBD2 is a possible D gene (5 bases). Germline V gene sequence: CDR1 SGHRS, CDR2 YFSETQ. This CDR3 has 13 amino acids. V was pared by 4 bases and J by 3 bases, with 11 bases between. This CDR3 reads CASSPLSGYEQYF. The CDR3 DNA reads TGCGCCAGCAGCCCCCTCAGCGGCTACGAGCAGTACTTC.